Listed here are 31 T cell receptor beta chains from one sample, sequenced in a study of beta chain features in type 1 diabetes. The entirety of the isolated RNA underwent reverse transcription, so expressed TCRB transcripts were sequenced. The protocol was immunoSEQ multiplex PCR, while the TCRdb copy is restricted to in-frame clones and leaves out a portion. The sample holds a few hundred thousand clones, over 12% seen once. The specimen was naive CD4+ T cells from blood. The receptors here all came from a young woman in good health.

The V and J genes are TRBV6-5 and TRBJ2-2; 9 bases line up with TRBD1. This CDR3 region has 15 residues. Germline values: CDR1 MNHEY, CDR2 SVGAGI. The trim removed 6 bases at V and 5 bases at J, leaving 7 bases unmatched. CDR3 nucleotide sequence: TGTGCCAGCAGACCGGGACAGGGCTGGACCGGGGAGCTGTTTTTT. This encodes CASRPGQGWTGELFF.

This clone was seen only a few times. The chain links TRBV30 to TRBJ1-4, with D unclear. Trimming stripped 4 bases from V and 8 bases from J, with 17 bases between. There are 14 residues in the CDR3. Looked up from germline, CDR1 is GTSNPN and CDR2 is SVGIG (reference sequence). CDR3 DNA sequence: TGTGCCTGGAACATCGAGGGCCTCGGGGAAAAACTGTTTTTT. It encodes CAWNIEGLGEKLFF.

V is TRBV6-6 and J is TRBJ1-2, with D hard to call. Germline V gives CDR1 MNHNY, CDR2 SVGAGI (reference sequence). Trimming pared 2 bases from V and 6 bases from J, leaving 16 bases between. The CDR3 covers 15 residues. Here the CDR3 reads CASSYPRTSRDGYTF. Here the CDR3 DNA reads TGTGCCAGCAGTTACCCAAGAACGAGCCGAGATGGCTACACCTTC.

The chain has TRBV4-1 and TRBJ2-3, with 10 positions matching TRBD2. The V gene end was trimmed by 0 bases and the J gene end by 4 bases; junction bases not matched to a gene: 13. CDR3 length: 19 amino acids. CDR1 and CDR2 (germline): MGHRA, YSYEKL. The CDR3 spells CASSQDRGLAGAVADTQYF. In nucleotides, the CDR3 is TGCGCCAGCAGCCAAGATCGAGGGCTAGCGGGAGCAGTGGCAGATACGCAGTATTTT.

This clone has just a few counts. V usage is TRBV11-2 and J usage is TRBJ1-2, with D possibly TRBD1 on 5 matching bases. Between the trimmed V and J ends, which lost 4 bases and 7 bases, there was a span of 13 bases. Germline values: CDR1 SGHAT, CDR2 FQNNGV. The CDR3 is made up of 13 amino acids. DNA of the CDR3: TGTGCCAGCAGCTGGTCGGGGGGAGGTGGCTACACCTTC. Amino acids: CASSWSGGGGYTF.

Concerning this clone: Other DNA sequences in this specimen translate into the identical CDR3. This chain joins TRBV7-2 and TRBJ2-3, with TRBD2 identical over 13 bases. With V trimmed by 1 base and J by 5 bases, 0 bases remained unmatched. Germline CDR1 is SGHTA and CDR2 is FQGNSA. CDR3 length equals 15 residues. The CDR3 region has the DNA TGTGCCAGCAGCTTAGGACTAGCGGGAGGAGATACGCAGTATTTT. Protein: CASSLGLAGGDTQYF.

This clone was seen more than once but under ten times. The V gene is TRBV30, the J gene TRBJ2-7, with 11 nucleotides matching TRBD2. Germline assignment: CDR1 GTSNPN and CDR2 SVGIG (reference sequence). V shed 3 bases and J 7 bases; nucleotides not matched to a gene: 8. CDR3 length equals 14 residues. In nucleotides, the CDR3 is TGTGCCTGGAGGGAGACTAGCGGGGCCCTTGAGCAGTACTTC. Protein product: CAWRETSGALEQYF.

The J gene is TRBJ2-7, the V gene TRBV29-1; maybe TRBD1 (6 bases). The CDR3 consists of 12 residues. Germline lookup yields CDR1 SQVTM and CDR2 ANQGSEA. The CDR3, as DNA: TGCGCCGGGACATATGAATCCTACGAGCAGTACTTC. It translates to CAGTYESYEQYF.

This clone has just a few counts. This chain links TRBV29-1 with TRBJ2-1, with TRBD1 matching over 12 bases. With 6 bases clipped from V and 4 bases from J, the junction kept 7 bases outside the gene matches. Germline V gives CDR1 SQVTM, CDR2 ANQGSEA. The CDR3 is made up of 15 amino acids. DNA of the CDR3: TGCAGCGTGGGGGGACAGGGGGCTTCTTACAATGAGCAGTTCTTC. Its translation is CSVGGQGASYNEQFF.

CDR3 loop: CASSPIADTQYF. CDR3 in DNA: TGTGCCAGCTCACCAATCGCAGATACGCAGTATTTT. The chain couples TRBV18 to TRBJ2-3; unclear D gene. The CDR3 consists of 12 residues. Trimming cost V 2 bases and J 4 bases, with 4 bases left between them. CDR1 and CDR2 from the germline V gene are KGHSH and LQKENI.

To note about this clone: This sample includes further DNA sequences coding for the same CDR3. The V and J genes are TRBV28 and TRBJ2-3; D is perhaps TRBD2 (5 bases). Germline-derived CDR1 and CDR2 are MDHEN and SYDVKM. Trimming shortened V by 4 bases and J by 0 bases, and 8 bases separated the two germline ends. This CDR3 region has 14 residues. The CDR3 region has the DNA TGTGCCAGCAGTTCTGCGGGTAGCACAGATACGCAGTATTTT. Its protein product is CASSSAGSTDTQYF.

This clone was recorded a few times. The chain uses TRBV9 and TRBJ2-5; D unresolved. The germline V and J ends were trimmed by 4 bases and 1 base, with 5 bases remaining between them. The CDR3 totals 12 residues. In germline, CDR1 is SGDLS, CDR2 YYNGEE. CDR3 residues: CASSLFQETQYF. The CDR3 region has the DNA TGTGCCAGCAGCCTCTTCCAAGAGACCCAGTACTTC.

This clone was seen a few times. The chain links TRBV29-1 to TRBJ2-5, with a weak D call TRBD2 (5 bases). The germline V gene has CDR1 SQVTM and CDR2 ANQGSEA. Trimming took 7 bases from V and 0 from J, leaving 12 bases between them. The CDR3 totals 13 residues. The CDR3 loop is CSGGLGYQETQYF. The CDR3 DNA reads as TGCAGCGGAGGGCTGGGGTACCAAGAGACCCAGTACTTC.

This clone has just a few counts. The chain couples TRBV10-3 to TRBJ2-7; D ambiguous. Germline lookup yields CDR1 ENHRY and CDR2 SYGVKD. The ends were cut back, 0 bases at V and 4 bases at J, with 4 bases in the middle. The CDR3 consists of 12 residues. CDR3 region: CAISESEYEQYF. The DNA of the CDR3 is TGTGCCATCAGTGAGTCGGAGTACGAGCAGTACTTC.

This clone was observed a few times. The chain is built from TRBV10-3 and TRBJ1-1; weak D call: TRBD1 (6 bases). The CDR3 length is 14 residues. Germline-derived CDR1 and CDR2 are ENHRY and SYGVKD. Deletions cut 4 bases from V and 0 bases from J, with 9 bases between. The CDR3 nucleotides are TGTGCCATCAGTGCGACAGGCCTGAACACTGAAGCTTTCTTT. Translating it yields CAISATGLNTEAFF.

The chain links TRBV28 to TRBJ2-1; D perhaps matches TRBD2 (6 bases). Germline-derived CDR1 and CDR2 are MDHEN and SYDVKM. V was trimmed by 5 bases and J by 1 base, leaving 12 bases between them. The CDR3 is made up of 15 amino acids. CDR3 bases: TGTGCCAGCAGTCCCTCGCGGGGATCCTACAATGAGCAGTTCTTC. Translating it yields CASSPSRGSYNEQFF.

There are a few counts of this clone. The chain employs TRBV29-1 and TRBJ1-1; D remains unclear. This CDR3 has 13 amino acids. Trimming cost V 3 bases and J 1 base, with 9 bases left between them. From germline, CDR1 is SQVTM and CDR2 ANQGSEA. In DNA form, the CDR3 reads TGCAGCGTTGAGCGTCAAACGAACACTGAAGCTTTCTTT. Its protein is CSVERQTNTEAFF.

This clone was detected only a few times. V is TRBV27 and J is TRBJ2-5; the match to TRBD1 covers 7 bases. The CDR3 runs to 14 residues. V was clipped by 6 bases and J by 2 bases; unmatched bases: 6. Looked up from germline, CDR1 is MNHEY and CDR2 is SMNVEV (reference sequence). The CDR3 region is CASSPQGIQETQYF. DNA of the CDR3: TGTGCCAGCAGCCCACAGGGGATTCAAGAGACCCAGTACTTC.

V gene TRBV28 combines with J gene TRBJ2-5, with 7 bases matching TRBD1. With 6 bases clipped from V and 4 bases from J, the junction kept 11 bases outside the gene matches. This CDR3 region has 15 residues. The germline gives CDR1 MDHEN, CDR2 SYDVKM. CDR3 bases: TGTGCCAGCAGCCTAGGGGGCTCGAGGCGAGAGACCCAGTACTTC. Translated: CASSLGGSRRETQYF.

This clone came up a few times. This chain uses TRBV7-8 with TRBJ2-5; tentatively, D is TRBD1 (6 bases). The CDR3 is 12 residues long. Germline loops: CDR1 SGHVS, CDR2 FQNEAQ. Trimming left V 6 bases short and J 5 bases short, with 10 bases between. The CDR3 is CASSYREETQYF. In nucleotides, the CDR3 is TGTGCCAGCAGTTACAGGGAGGAGACCCAGTACTTC.

This clone has just a few counts. The chain recombines TRBV7-2 with TRBJ2-7; TRBD1 matches 7 bases. V was clipped by 2 bases and J by 7 bases; unmatched bases: 5. There are 13 residues in the CDR3. Germline lookup yields CDR1 SGHTA and CDR2 FQGNSA. The DNA for the CDR3 is TGTGCCAGCAGCTTAAGACAGGGTTATGAGCAGTACTTC. This codes for CASSLRQGYEQYF.

This clone was detected only a few times. The chain combines TRBV4-2 with TRBJ1-1; the match to TRBD1 covers 9 bases. CDR3 length: 19 residues. V dropped 1 base and J dropped 2; count of bases not matched to a gene: 14. Germline loops: CDR1 LGHNA, CDR2 YNFKEQ. The CDR3 sequence: CASSQVTGGAMEDNTEAFF. The CDR3, as DNA: TGTGCCAGCAGCCAAGTTACAGGGGGCGCAATGGAGGATAACACTGAAGCTTTCTTT.

The chain has TRBV14 and TRBJ2-1; 13 positions agree with TRBD2. Looked up from germline, CDR1 is SGHDN and CDR2 is FVKESK. The CDR3 covers 15 residues. The J segment lost 6 bases and the V segment lost 5 bases, leaving 4 bases of the junction unmatched. CDR3 loop: CASSYTSGRGNEQFF. DNA of the CDR3: TGTGCCAGCAGCTATACTAGCGGGAGGGGCAATGAGCAGTTCTTC. Full variable domain (remainder filled in from reference TRBV14 and TRBJ2-1): EAGVTQFPSHSVIEKGQTVTLRCDPISGHDNLYWYRRVMGKEIKFLLHFVKESKQDESGMPNNRFLAERTGGTYSTLKVQPAELEDSGVYFCASSYTSGRGNEQFFGPGTRLTVL.

The chain recombines TRBV7-2 with TRBJ2-7; 10 bases agree with TRBD2. Per germline, CDR1 SGHTA and CDR2 FQGNSA. CDR3 length: 16 residues. V was pared by 1 base and J by 3 bases, with 6 bases of the junction left unmatched. CDR3 residues: CASSLGSGRGLYEQYF. CDR3 coding DNA: TGTGCCAGCAGCTTAGGGAGCGGGAGGGGACTCTACGAGCAGTACTTC.

This chain joins TRBV28 and TRBJ1-2; D not certain. The CDR3 totals 13 residues. Germline V gene sequence: CDR1 MDHEN, CDR2 SYDVKM. V was cut by 7 bases and J by 8 bases, with 17 bases left in between. CDR3 loop: CASTLVRGGGYTF. The CDR3 DNA follows: TGTGCCAGCACCTTGGTCCGGGGTGGCGGCTACACCTTC.

This clone came up a few times. CDR3 coding DNA: TGTGCCAGCAGTTATTTAGCAGATACGCAGTATTTT. This encodes CASSYLADTQYF. J is TRBJ2-3 and V is TRBV6-7; D not resolved. TRBV6-7 is labeled an ORF, and its function is uncertain. This CDR3 spans 12 amino acids. Trimming removed 3 bases at V and 4 bases at J, with 5 bases between.

In its sample, this clone was seen a few times. The CDR3 spells CASSLSGTKYNEQFF. CDR3 DNA: TGTGCCAGCAGCCTAAGCGGGACGAAATACAATGAGCAGTTCTTC. V gene TRBV28 combines with J gene TRBJ2-1, with 7 bases aligning to TRBD2. CDR3 length equals 15 residues. V lost 6 bases to trimming and J lost 4 bases; unmatched junction nucleotides: 9. CDR1 and CDR2 from the germline V gene are MDHEN and SYDVKM. The whole variable domain, remainder taken from reference TRBV28 and TRBJ2-1, is DVKVTQSSRYLVKRTGEKVFLECVQDMDHENMFWYRQDPGLGLRLIYFSYDVKMKEKGDIPEGYSVSREKKERFSLILESASTNQTSMYLCASSLSGTKYNEQFFGPGTRLTVL.

The V gene is TRBV23-1, the J gene TRBJ2-5, with D maybe TRBD1 (7 bases). TRBV23-1 is an ORF; its function is uncertain. V lost 6 bases and J 5 bases, leaving 13 bases between the germline ends. The CDR3 consists of 13 residues. The CDR3 region is CASSPGGRETQYF. The CDR3 DNA follows: TGCGCCAGCAGCCCAGGGGGGCGCGAGACCCAGTACTTC.

The chain combines TRBV7-2 with TRBJ2-5, with TRBD2 matching 8 bases. This CDR3 is built from 14 residues. CDR1 and CDR2 from the germline V gene are SGHTA and FQGNSA. V lost 3 bases to trimming and J lost 1 base; unmatched junction nucleotides: 1. The chain's CDR3 is CASSFGGGQETQYF. The CDR3 DNA is TGTGCCAGCAGCTTCGGGGGGGGCCAAGAGACCCAGTACTTC.

The chain combines TRBV6-4 with TRBJ2-1; 8 nucleotides line up with TRBD2. The CDR3 covers 15 residues. The trim removed 4 bases at V and 0 bases at J, leaving 2 bases unmatched. Germline V gene lookup returns CDR1 MRHNA and CDR2 SNTAGT. In DNA form, the CDR3 reads TGTGCCAGCAGTGTCCTAGCGGGCTCCTACAATGAGCAGTTCTTC. This translates into CASSVLAGSYNEQFF.

This clone was observed a handful of times. The chain joins TRBV5-6 to TRBJ1-1, with TRBD1 identical over 7 bases. There are 14 residues in the CDR3. Germline CDR1 reads SGHDT; CDR2 reads YYEEEE. The V and J ends lost 3 bases and 10 bases, in that order; junction bases with no gene match: 12. CDR3 sequence: CASSSKTGLRGAFF. The CDR3 DNA is TGTGCCAGCAGCTCAAAGACAGGGCTGAGGGGAGCTTTCTTT.